The T cell receptor beta chain described here comes from a study of regulatory T cells in long-lasting Graves disease. Time point of the sample: persistent/refractory GD, antithyroid drugs over 5 years with positive TRAb. With RNA extracted from PBMCs as input, the TCR library was made. To make TCR beta libraries, researchers used iRepertoire HTBI primers and Arm-PCR of CDR3 regions. One entry per CDR3 protein results from TCRdb running MiXCR on the multiplex PCR reads. The table lists about 660,000 distinct CDR3 sequences, around 30% of them singletons. This clonotype was obtained from a female donor with Graves disease. Sample: peripheral blood mononuclear cells (PBMCs), taken when the disease was refractory, from a patient treated with antithyroid drugs.

CDR3 sequence (DNA): TGTGCCAGCAGTTACTCCTCCAGGGGTAGCAATCAGCCCCAGCATTTT. Residues: CASSYSSRGSNQPQHF. The chain links TRBV6-5 to TRBJ1-5; D is perhaps TRBD1 (6 bases). CDR3 length: 16 residues. Germline CDR1 and CDR2: MNHEY and SVGAGI. The V and J ends lost 0 bases and 0 bases respectively, with 9 bases between them.